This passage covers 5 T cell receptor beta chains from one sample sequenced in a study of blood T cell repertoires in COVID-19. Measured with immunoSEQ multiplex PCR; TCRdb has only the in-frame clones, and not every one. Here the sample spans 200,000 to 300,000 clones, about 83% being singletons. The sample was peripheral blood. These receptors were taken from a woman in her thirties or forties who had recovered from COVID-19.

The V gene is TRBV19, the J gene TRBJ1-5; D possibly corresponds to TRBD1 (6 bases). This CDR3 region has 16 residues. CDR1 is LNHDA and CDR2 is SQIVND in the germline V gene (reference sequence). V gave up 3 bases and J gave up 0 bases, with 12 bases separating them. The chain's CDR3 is CASSIRTAYSNQPQHF. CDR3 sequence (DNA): TGTGCCAGTAGTATTCGGACAGCTTATAGCAATCAGCCCCAGCATTTT.

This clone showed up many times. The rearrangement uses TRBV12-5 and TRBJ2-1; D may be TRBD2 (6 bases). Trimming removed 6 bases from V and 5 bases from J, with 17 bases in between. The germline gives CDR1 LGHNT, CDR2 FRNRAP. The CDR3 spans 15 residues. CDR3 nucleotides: TGTGCTAGTGGCCCGGGACTGAGCGGCCACAATGAGCAGTTCTTC. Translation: CASGPGLSGHNEQFF.

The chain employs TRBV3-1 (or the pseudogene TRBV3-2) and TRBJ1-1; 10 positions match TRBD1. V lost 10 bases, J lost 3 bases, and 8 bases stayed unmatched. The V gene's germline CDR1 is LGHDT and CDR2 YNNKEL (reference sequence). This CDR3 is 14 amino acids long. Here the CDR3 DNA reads TGTGCCACCTCAGGGGGACAGGGGCACACTGAAGCTTTCTTT. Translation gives CATSGGQGHTEAFF.

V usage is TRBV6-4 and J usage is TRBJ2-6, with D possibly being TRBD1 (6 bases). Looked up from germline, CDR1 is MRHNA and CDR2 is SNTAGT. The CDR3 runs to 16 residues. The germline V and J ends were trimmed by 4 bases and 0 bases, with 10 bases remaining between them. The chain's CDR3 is CASSGDTSSGANVLTF. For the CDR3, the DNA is TGTGCCAGCAGTGGGGACACCTCCTCTGGGGCCAACGTCCTGACTTTC.

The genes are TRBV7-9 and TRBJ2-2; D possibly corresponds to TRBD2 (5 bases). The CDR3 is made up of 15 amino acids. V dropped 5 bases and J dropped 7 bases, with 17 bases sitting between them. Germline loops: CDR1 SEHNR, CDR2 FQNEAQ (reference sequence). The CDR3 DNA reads TGTGCCAGCAGCGAAACTAGTGGGGTGGTCGGGGAGCTGTTTTTT. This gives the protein CASSETSGVVGELFF.